The present TCR beta chain was sequenced within a study of OX40 agonist ivuxolimab in advanced cancers. Study-wide context: Patients took ivuxolimab, an agonistic anti-OX40 (CD134) antibody.

The germline gives CDR1 SGHAT, CDR2 FQNNGV. CDR3 size: 16 residues. Trimming removed 8 bases from V and 8 bases from J, with 27 bases in between. A note on this clone: Its antigen is still unknown.

Findings of the study overall: Some nonresponders likewise displayed low normalized T-cell clonal expansion.

Assay: immunoSEQ multiplex PCR; the TCRdb copy retains only in-frame clones and omits some. The sample includes some 35,000 clones, around 85% of them seen just once. The rearrangement links TRBV11-2 to TRBJ1-1, with D uncertain. The receptor's source is an adult with an advanced solid tumor such as melanoma, head and neck, liver or kidney cancer. Here the sequenced sample was CD4+ or CD8+ T cells sorted from blood, taken in a trial of the OX40 agonist ivuxolimab. CDR3 in amino acids: CASRNGLWRSLQEAFF. The CDR3 nucleotides are TGTGCCAGCCGCAACGGCCTATGGAGGTCCTTACAGGAAGCTTTCTTT. The full variable domain, rest sourced from reference TRBV11-2 and TRBJ1-1, is EAGVAQSPRYKIIEKRQSVAFWCNPISGHATLYWYQQILGQGPKLLIQFQNNGVVDDSQLPKDRFSAERLKGVDSTLKIQPAKLEDSAVYLCASRNGLWRSLQEAFFGQGTRLTVV.